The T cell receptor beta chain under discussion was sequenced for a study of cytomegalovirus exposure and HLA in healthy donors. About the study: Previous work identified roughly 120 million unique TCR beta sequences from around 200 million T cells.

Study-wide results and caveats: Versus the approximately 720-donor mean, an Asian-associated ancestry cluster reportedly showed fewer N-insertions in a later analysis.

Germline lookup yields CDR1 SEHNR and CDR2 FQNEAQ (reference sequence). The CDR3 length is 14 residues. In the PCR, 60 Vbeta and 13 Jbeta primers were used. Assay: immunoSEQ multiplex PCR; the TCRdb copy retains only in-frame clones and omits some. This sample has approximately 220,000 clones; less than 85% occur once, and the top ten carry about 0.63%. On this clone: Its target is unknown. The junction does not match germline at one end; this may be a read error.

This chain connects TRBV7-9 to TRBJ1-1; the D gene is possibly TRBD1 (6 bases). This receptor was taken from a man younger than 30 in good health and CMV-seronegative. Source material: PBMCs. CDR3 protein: CSSSLQGMNTEAFF. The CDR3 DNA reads TGTTCCAGCAGCTTACAGGGCATGAACACTGAAGCTTTCTTT.